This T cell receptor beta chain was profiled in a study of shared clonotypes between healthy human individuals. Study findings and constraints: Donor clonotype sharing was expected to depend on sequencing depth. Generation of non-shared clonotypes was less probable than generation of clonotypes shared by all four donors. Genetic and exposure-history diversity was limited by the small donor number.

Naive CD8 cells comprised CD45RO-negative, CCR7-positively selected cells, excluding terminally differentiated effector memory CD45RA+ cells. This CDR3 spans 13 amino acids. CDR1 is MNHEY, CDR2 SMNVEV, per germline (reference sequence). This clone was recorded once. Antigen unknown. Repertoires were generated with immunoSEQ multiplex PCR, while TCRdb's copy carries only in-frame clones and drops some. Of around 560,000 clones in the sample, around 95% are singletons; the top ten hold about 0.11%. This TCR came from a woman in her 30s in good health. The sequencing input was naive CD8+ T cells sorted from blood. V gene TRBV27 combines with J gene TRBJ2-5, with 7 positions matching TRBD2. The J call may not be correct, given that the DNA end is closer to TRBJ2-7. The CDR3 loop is CASSLAGAYEQYF. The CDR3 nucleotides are TGTGCCAGCAGTTTGGCGGGGGCCTACGAGCAGTACTTC.